These T cell receptor beta chains were read from a single sample in a study of blood T cell repertoires in COVID-19. TCRdb's table, derived via immunoSEQ multiplex PCR, lists solely in-frame clones and lacks some. The sample lists 120,000 to 150,000 clones; roughly 88% were seen once. The sequencing input was peripheral blood. The receptors were sampled from a woman in her forties or fifties in a cohort sampled during active or convalescent COVID-19. Each CDR3 is given with its conserved first and last residue. Fields, in order: CDR3 protein, CDR3 DNA, clone size, D gene, J gene, V gene. D genes are given only for firm matches. Only part of the rows carry a size: once, few, many, or a class if the clone is expanded.

CDR3 protein: CASSRQNYEQYF; CDR3 DNA: TGTGCCAGCAGCCGCCAGAACTACGAGCAGTACTTC; clone size: .; D gene: .; J gene: TRBJ2-7; V gene: TRBV7-2
CDR3 protein: CATEDRGKKETQYF; CDR3 DNA: TGTGCCACCGAGGACAGGGGGAAAAAAGAGACCCAGTACTTC; clone size: .; D gene: TRBD1; J gene: TRBJ2-5; V gene: TRBV25-1
CDR3 protein: CASSQVFSGALEQYF; CDR3 DNA: TGCGCCAGCAGCCAAGTTTTTAGCGGGGCACTCGAGCAGTACTTC; clone size: .; D gene: TRBD2; J gene: TRBJ2-7; V gene: TRBV4-1
CDR3 protein: CASSSASVVDEQFF; CDR3 DNA: TGTGCCAGCAGCTCAGCGTCGGTGGTGGATGAGCAGTTCTTC; clone size: once; D gene: .; J gene: TRBJ2-1; V gene: TRBV7-9
CDR3 protein: CASSLAGRGTGSYQPQHF; CDR3 DNA: TGTGCCAGCAGCTTAGCGGGCCGCGGGACAGGGAGTTATCAGCCCCAGCATTTT; clone size: few; D gene: TRBD1; J gene: TRBJ1-5; V gene: TRBV7-2
CDR3 protein: CASSLTGGRVEAFF; CDR3 DNA: TGTGCCAGCAGCTTAACGGGAGGCAGGGTAGAAGCTTTCTTT; clone size: once; D gene: .; J gene: TRBJ1-1; V gene: TRBV7-3
CDR3 protein: CASSVGGTGWTEAFF; CDR3 DNA: TGTGCCAGCAGCGTAGGTGGTACAGGGTGGACTGAAGCTTTCTTT; clone size: .; D gene: .; J gene: TRBJ1-1; V gene: TRBV9
CDR3 protein: CASSYSLLGGGYGYTF; CDR3 DNA: TGTGCCAGCAGTTATTCCCTCCTAGGGGGCGGCTATGGCTACACCTTC; clone size: .; D gene: TRBD1; J gene: TRBJ1-2; V gene: TRBV6-5
CDR3 protein: CAIRRTGNTEAFF; CDR3 DNA: TGTGCCATAAGACGGACAGGGAACACTGAAGCTTTCTTT; clone size: .; D gene: TRBD1; J gene: TRBJ1-1; V gene: TRBV19
CDR3 protein: CASKNRGTSGRGEQFF; CDR3 DNA: TGCGCCAGCAAAAACCGTGGGACTAGCGGCCGGGGCGAGCAGTTCTTC; clone size: .; D gene: TRBD2; J gene: TRBJ2-1; V gene: TRBV5-1
CDR3 protein: CASSTPDSLPARQPQHF; CDR3 DNA: TGTGCCAGCAGTACACCAGACAGCCTGCCTGCCAGGCAGCCCCAGCATTTT; clone size: .; D gene: .; J gene: TRBJ1-5; V gene: TRBV27
CDR3 protein: CAWSVLGNSPLHF; CDR3 DNA: TGTGCCTGGAGTGTACTCGGTAATTCACCCCTCCACTTT; clone size: .; D gene: .; J gene: TRBJ1-6; V gene: TRBV30
CDR3 protein: CASSTRQGVQPQHF; CDR3 DNA: TGTGCCAGCAGCACACGACAGGGAGTCCAGCCCCAGCATTTT; clone size: .; D gene: TRBD1; J gene: TRBJ1-5; V gene: TRBV6-5
CDR3 protein: CASSFWNTGELFF; CDR3 DNA: TGTGCCAGCAGCTTCTGGAACACCGGGGAGCTGTTTTTT; clone size: .; D gene: .; J gene: TRBJ2-2; V gene: TRBV5-4
CDR3 protein: CASSPLAGANNEQFF; CDR3 DNA: TGTGCCAGCAGCCCCTTGGCGGGGGCCAACAATGAGCAGTTCTTC; clone size: .; D gene: .; J gene: TRBJ2-1; V gene: TRBV7-2
CDR3 protein: CATSKRDTEAFF; CDR3 DNA: TGTGCCACCAGTAAGCGAGACACTGAAGCTTTCTTT; clone size: .; D gene: .; J gene: TRBJ1-1; V gene: TRBV24-1
CDR3 protein: CACPGTGMMYF; CDR3 DNA: TGTGCCTGCCCCGGGACAGGGATGATGTACTTC; clone size: .; D gene: TRBD1; J gene: TRBJ2-7; V gene: TRBV30
CDR3 protein: CASSDRGPQYNEQFF; CDR3 DNA: TGTGCCAGCAGTGACAGGGGGCCCCAATACAATGAGCAGTTCTTC; clone size: few; D gene: TRBD1; J gene: TRBJ2-1; V gene: TRBV6-1